Each of the 28 T cell receptor beta chains below was sequenced from the same sample in a study of PD-1 blockade in classical Hodgkin lymphoma. As for time point: cycle 4 day 1 (C4D1), after 6 weeks of nivolumab. All trial patients relapsed after autologous stem cell transplantation. Data came from immunoSEQ multiplex PCR; TCRdb stores just in-frame clones and leaves some out. The sample holds about 64,000 clones, around nine tenths seen once. The input for sequencing was peripheral blood mononuclear cells (PBMCs), taken before the fourth cycle of nivolumab. The origin of the receptors is a human donor with classical Hodgkin lymphoma.

The chain is built from TRBV27 and TRBJ2-7, with a possible D match to TRBD2 (8 bases). CDR1 and CDR2 from the germline V gene are MNHEY and SMNVEV (reference sequence). The CDR3 runs 15 residues. With 5 bases removed from V and 4 bases from J, the gap between germline ends came to 18 bases. In DNA, the CDR3 is TGTGCCAGCAGTCTATGGGACAGCGGGAGTTACGAGCAGTACTTC. Amino acids: CASSLWDSGSYEQYF.

This chain links TRBV7-9 with TRBJ2-3; the match to TRBD2 covers 9 bases. Germline V gives CDR1 SEHNR, CDR2 FQNEAQ (reference sequence). With V trimmed by 3 bases and J by 5 bases, 12 bases remained unmatched. This CDR3 has 17 amino acids. This CDR3 is CASSLGLAGGREDTQYF. CDR3 in DNA: TGTGCCAGCAGCTTGGGCCTGGCGGGAGGGCGTGAAGATACGCAGTATTTT. Full variable domain (missing parts from reference TRBV7-9 and TRBJ2-3): DTGVSQNPRHKITKRGQNVTFRCDPISEHNRLYWYRQTLGQGPEFLTYFQNEAQLEKSRLLSDRFSAERPKGSFSTLEIQRTEQGDSAMYLCASSLGLAGGREDTQYFGPGTRLTVL.

This chain uses TRBV7-8 with TRBJ2-7; D is unclear. Per the germline V gene, CDR1 is SGHVS and CDR2 is FQNEAQ. V was pared by 1 base and J by 4 bases, with 8 bases between. This CDR3 comprises 13 residues. CDR3: CASSLGKGYEQYF. The CDR3 nucleotides are TGTGCCAGCAGCTTAGGCAAGGGTTACGAGCAGTACTTC.

This clone was observed once. V gene TRBV11-2 combines with J gene TRBJ2-1; no clear D. From germline, CDR1 is SGHAT and CDR2 FQNNGV. This CDR3 has 13 amino acids. Between the trimmed V and J ends, which lost 5 bases and 10 bases, there was a span of 15 bases. The CDR3, as DNA: TGTGCCAGCAGCCGACCCGCCCCGGGCGAGCAGTTCTTC. It encodes CASSRPAPGEQFF.

This sequence joins TRBV28 and TRBJ2-4, with D possibly being TRBD1 (6 bases). This CDR3 has 20 amino acids. The germline V gene encodes CDR1 MDHEN and CDR2 SYDVKM. V was shortened by 6 bases and J by 0 bases, with 27 bases between the two germline ends. CDR3 residues: CASSPVWDKALLIAKNIQYF. The CDR3 nucleotides are TGTGCCAGCAGCCCGGTTTGGGACAAGGCCTTATTAATAGCCAAAAACATTCAGTACTTC.

This sequence joins TRBV7-2 and TRBJ2-5; the D call may be TRBD1 or TRBD2 (5 bases each). V was trimmed by 4 bases and J by 4 bases, leaving 16 bases between them. Germline-derived CDR1 and CDR2 are SGHTA and FQGNSA. This CDR3 is 15 amino acids long. The CDR3 spells CASSSGSRSGETQYF. The CDR3 region has the DNA TGTGCCAGCAGCTCAGGGAGTCGTTCGGGAGAGACCCAGTACTTC.

The chain carries TRBV7-2 and TRBJ2-3; 10 bases map to TRBD2. Germline CDR1 is SGHTA and CDR2 is FQGNSA. Trimming took 6 bases from V and 3 from J; bases not matched to a gene: 9. The CDR3 runs to 16 residues. This CDR3 reads CASSGLAGARTDTQYF. In DNA, the CDR3 is TGTGCCAGCAGTGGTCTAGCGGGAGCAAGGACAGATACGCAGTATTTT.

J is TRBJ2-3 and V is TRBV4-1, with D perhaps TRBD2 (5 bases). V lost 1 base and J lost 6, with 11 bases in between. Germline assignment: CDR1 MGHRA and CDR2 YSYEKL. The length of the CDR3 is 14 residues. The CDR3: CASSQVGSEDTQYF. As DNA, the CDR3 is TGCGCCAGCAGCCAAGTAGGGAGCGAGGATACGCAGTATTTT.

The J gene is TRBJ2-7, the V gene TRBV5-4; D might be TRBD2 (6 bases). The CDR3 has 15 residues. From germline, CDR1 is SGHNT and CDR2 YYREEE (reference sequence). V lost 0 bases and J 2 bases, leaving 12 bases between the germline ends. The CDR3 DNA reads as TGTGCCAGCAGCTTGGAGTCGGGGGAAACCTACGAGCAGTACTTC. Translated, it gives CASSLESGETYEQYF.

This clone was observed a single time. The V call is TRBV5-4, the J call TRBJ2-2; 9 bases align to TRBD1. CDR1 is SGHNT and CDR2 is YYREEE in the germline V gene (reference sequence). The CDR3 is made up of 17 amino acids. With V trimmed by 1 base and J by 3 bases, 7 bases remained unmatched. The CDR3 DNA reads TGTGCCAGCAGCTTGTCTCCCGGGACAGGGTACACCGGGGAGCTGTTTTTT. Translated, it gives CASSLSPGTGYTGELFF. Full variable domain (rest looked up from reference TRBV5-4 and TRBJ2-2): ETGVTQSPTHLIKTRGQQVTLRCSSQSGHNTVSWYQQALGQGPQFIFQYYREEENGRGNFPPRFSGLQFPNYSSELNVNALELDDSALYLCASSLSPGTGYTGELFFGEGSRLTVL.

The J gene is TRBJ1-1, the V gene TRBV10-3, with unresolved D. V shed 2 bases and J shed 2 bases, with 6 bases lying between them. This CDR3 is built from 13 residues. CDR1 and CDR2 from the germline V gene are ENHRY and SYGVKD. CDR3 residues: CAISENPNTEAFF. CDR3 coding DNA: TGTGCCATCAGTGAGAATCCCAACACTGAAGCTTTCTTT.

The rearrangement links TRBV20-1 to TRBJ2-7; D gene ambiguous. CDR3 length equals 11 residues. Per the germline V gene, CDR1 is DFQATT and CDR2 is SNEGSKA (reference sequence). The germline V and J ends were trimmed by 3 bases and 7 bases, with 10 bases remaining between them. The CDR3 loop reads CSASVIGEQYF. The CDR3 nucleotides read TGCAGTGCTAGCGTGATCGGGGAGCAGTACTTC.

The rearrangement uses TRBV7-2 and TRBJ2-1; D might be TRBD1 (6 bases). Germline CDR1 and CDR2: SGHTA and FQGNSA. CDR3 length: 15 amino acids. Between the trimmed V and J ends, which lost 3 bases and 9 bases, there was a span of 18 bases. The CDR3: CASSFPRWGPGEQFF. The DNA for the CDR3 is TGTGCCAGCAGCTTCCCCAGGTGGGGGCCGGGTGAGCAGTTCTTC.

The chain combines TRBV18 with TRBJ2-5; tentatively, D is TRBD2 (5 bases). V was shortened by 0 bases and J by 0 bases, with 8 bases between the two germline ends. The CDR3 has 15 residues. Germline V gene data show CDR1 as KGHSH and CDR2 as LQKENI. Here the CDR3 reads CASSPPAAYQETQYF. CDR3 nucleotide sequence: TGTGCCAGCTCACCACCAGCGGCGTACCAAGAGACCCAGTACTTC.

The chain uses TRBV14 and TRBJ1-5, with D possibly being TRBD1 (5 bases). Trimming took 2 bases from V and 4 from J, leaving 6 bases between them. The germline V gene encodes CDR1 SGHDN and CDR2 FVKESK. This CDR3 is 13 amino acids long. CDR3 region: CASSQWGNQPQHF. The CDR3 coding sequence is TGTGCCAGCAGCCAATGGGGGAATCAGCCCCAGCATTTT.

The chain employs TRBV7-2 and TRBJ1-2, with 8 bases fitting TRBD1. Germline V gene sequence: CDR1 SGHTA, CDR2 FQGNSA. The CDR3 is 14 residues long. The V segment lost 1 base and the J segment 8 bases; nucleotides outside the gene matches: 6. The CDR3 region is CASSLDQGAGGYTF. The CDR3, as DNA: TGTGCCAGCAGCTTAGACCAGGGGGCAGGAGGCTACACCTTC.

The chain joins TRBV10-3 to TRBJ2-2; 8 nucleotides line up with TRBD2. The CDR3 length is 15 residues. The trim removed 5 bases at V and 6 bases at J, leaving 8 bases unmatched. Per germline, CDR1 ENHRY and CDR2 SYGVKD. The DNA of the CDR3 is TGTGCCATCAGTATGACTAGCGAGGGTGCCGGGGAGCTGTTTTTT. Its translation: CAISMTSEGAGELFF.

The chain combines TRBV9 with TRBJ2-7, with 9 bases aligning to TRBD2. Germline V CDR1 and CDR2: SGDLS, YYNGEE. The CDR3 contains 15 residues. Losses at the gene ends were 3 bases for V and 3 bases for J; bases not matched to a gene: 7. The CDR3 nucleotides are TGTGCCAGCAGCGCCGCTAGCGGGGAATACTACGAGCAGTACTTC. Residues: CASSAASGEYYEQYF.

The chain recombines TRBV10-2 with TRBJ2-2; D possibly corresponds to TRBD2 (5 bases). V lost 8 bases to trimming and J lost 5 bases, with 12 bases between them. The V gene's germline CDR1 is WSHSY and CDR2 SAAADI. CDR3 length: 13 amino acids. The chain's CDR3 is CASSATKTGELFF. CDR3 bases: TGCGCCAGCTCCGCGACTAAAACCGGGGAGCTGTTTTTT.

Only a few counts were recorded for this clone. J is TRBJ2-7 and V is TRBV6-5; D is possibly TRBD2 (6 bases). This CDR3 region has 13 residues. V was clipped by 5 bases and J by 3 bases, with 11 bases between them. Germline V gene lookup returns CDR1 MNHEY and CDR2 SVGAGI. The DNA for the CDR3 is TGTGCCAGCAGTCGGGGGAAGCACTACGAGCAGTACTTC. Translating it yields CASSRGKHYEQYF.

The V gene is TRBV12-2, the J gene TRBJ1-3. TRBV12-2 represents a pseudogene. CDR3 length: 16 residues. DNA for the CDR3: TGTGCAAGGTTTAGGTCCGCATGGTTCTCTGGAAACACCATATATTTT. Encoded protein: CARFRSAWFSGNTIYF.

The V gene is TRBV10-3, the J gene TRBJ2-1, with 8 bases that match TRBD1. There are 17 residues in the CDR3. CDR1 ENHRY and CDR2 SYGVKD come from the germline V gene. Trimming removed 0 bases from V and 7 bases from J; junction bases left unmatched: 11. The CDR3 loop is CAISESEEDRERNEQFF. CDR3 DNA: TGTGCCATCAGTGAGTCCGAGGAGGACAGGGAAAGAAATGAGCAGTTCTTC.

The chain couples TRBV28 to TRBJ2-7; D is tentatively TRBD1 or TRBD2 (7 bases each). Per germline, CDR1 MDHEN and CDR2 SYDVKM. With 6 bases removed from V and 4 bases from J, the gap between germline ends came to 19 bases. The CDR3 runs 15 residues. The CDR3, as DNA: TGTGCCAGCAGCCCCCGGGGCCAGGGGGGGTACGAGCAGTACTTC. It encodes CASSPRGQGGYEQYF.

The chain uses TRBV6-5 and TRBJ2-1; a possible D gene is TRBD2 (5 bases). The germline V gene has CDR1 MNHEY and CDR2 SVGAGI. This CDR3 is built from 15 residues. Trimming took off 2 bases at V and 0 bases at J, with 8 bases between the two ends. CDR3 in amino acids: CASSYTRGSYNEQFF. The CDR3 region has the DNA TGTGCCAGCAGTTACACTCGGGGCTCCTACAATGAGCAGTTCTTC.

The chain combines TRBV6-1 with TRBJ2-7, with D maybe TRBD2 (6 bases). From germline, CDR1 is MNHNS and CDR2 SASEGT. The CDR3 covers 16 residues. The V and J ends lost 0 bases and 2 bases respectively, with 14 bases between them. As DNA, the CDR3 is TGTGCCAGCAGTGAAGCGGGGGTGGAGGGTACCTACGAGCAGTACTTC. Protein product: CASSEAGVEGTYEQYF.

The rearrangement links TRBV25-1 to TRBJ2-7; 8 bases map to TRBD1. The ends lost 8 bases at V and 0 bases at J; junction bases unmatched: 3. This CDR3 comprises 13 residues. The V gene's germline CDR1 is MGHDK and CDR2 SYGVNS. The CDR3 loop is CASVGTGSYEQYF. CDR3 nucleotide sequence: TGTGCCAGCGTAGGGACAGGCTCCTACGAGCAGTACTTC.

This chain links TRBV28 with TRBJ1-1; D is unresolved. From germline, CDR1 is MDHEN and CDR2 SYDVKM. Trimming stripped 4 bases from V and 3 bases from J, with 15 bases between. CDR3 length: 15 amino acids. The CDR3 DNA reads as TGTGCCAGCAGTTCCCCCGGGCAGGCCCACACTGAAGCTTTCTTT. Its translation is CASSSPGQAHTEAFF.

This chain links TRBV7-6 with TRBJ2-1; 8 bases line up with TRBD2. Germline trimming cut 1 base from V and 4 bases from J; bases unmatched to any gene: 3. The germline V gene has CDR1 SGHVS and CDR2 FNYEAQ. This CDR3 comprises 15 residues. CDR3 in DNA: TGTGCCAGCAGCTTAGTAAGCGGGGGTTACAATGAGCAGTTCTTC. Amino acids: CASSLVSGGYNEQFF.